The 10 T cell receptor beta chains listed next were all sequenced from one sample in a study of STAT5B mutations in CD4+ large granular lymphocyte leukemia. Generated by immunoSEQ multiplex PCR, the TCRdb table keeps only in-frame clones and is missing some. The table records roughly 40,000 clones, 84% of them present only once. Sequenced material: CD4+ T cells from blood buffy coats. The receptors were gathered from a human donor in good health.

The gene calls are TRBV30 and TRBJ2-2; D possibly uses TRBD1 or TRBD2 (5 bases each). Trimming shortened V by 0 bases and J by 2 bases, and 13 bases separated the two germline ends. CDR1 is GTSNPN, CDR2 SVGIG, per germline (reference sequence). This CDR3 spans 16 amino acids. CDR3 in DNA: TGTGCCTGGAGTGTCTGGGGGAGAGCAAACACCGGGGAGCTGTTTTTT. Translated: CAWSVWGRANTGELFF.

This clone was observed once. This chain joins TRBV30 and TRBJ1-1, with D hard to call. This CDR3 is built from 15 residues. The V gene's germline CDR1 is GTSNPN and CDR2 SVGIG (reference sequence). The V end lost 3 bases, the J end lost 0 bases, and 14 bases lay between the germline ends. CDR3 bases: TGTGCCTGGAGGACCTCGGGCACGATGAACACTGAAGCTTTCTTT. Protein product: CAWRTSGTMNTEAFF.

This chain uses TRBV30 with TRBJ2-3; 9 positions agree with TRBD2. The CDR3 length is 13 residues. After removal of 2 bases from V and 6 bases from J, the junction contained 3 bases not matched to a gene. Germline CDR1 reads GTSNPN; CDR2 reads SVGIG (reference sequence). The CDR3 protein is CAWSWREGDTQYF. CDR3 nucleotides: TGTGCCTGGAGTTGGCGGGAGGGGGATACGCAGTATTTT.

This chain joins TRBV18 and TRBJ2-5; no firm D call. Trimming shortened V by 2 bases and J by 2 bases, and 12 bases separated the two germline ends. CDR3 length: 15 amino acids. Germline CDR1 and CDR2: KGHSH and LQKENI. The CDR3 DNA sequence: TGTGCCAGCTCACCAGTCAGGACCCTACAAGAGACCCAGTACTTC. As protein: CASSPVRTLQETQYF.

V usage is TRBV29-1 and J usage is TRBJ2-7, with 7 bases identical to TRBD2. CDR1 is SQVTM, CDR2 ANQGSEA, per germline. The junction had 8 bases not matched to a gene; V was cut back by 6 bases and J by 6 bases. CDR3 size: 12 residues. The CDR3 protein is CSVGGEGREQYF. CDR3 coding DNA: TGCAGCGTGGGGGGGGAGGGGCGCGAGCAGTACTTC.

The rearrangement joins TRBV30 to TRBJ1-4; TRBD1 is a possible D gene (5 bases). The V end was cut by 0 bases, the J end by 8 bases, with 7 bases between. The CDR3 has 12 amino acids. The germline V gene encodes CDR1 GTSNPN and CDR2 SVGIG (reference sequence). The CDR3 protein is CAWSVQEEKLFF. CDR3 DNA sequence: TGTGCCTGGAGTGTACAGGAAGAAAAACTGTTTTTT.

The chain recombines TRBV15 with TRBJ1-5; possible D gene TRBD1, 6 bases. The CDR3 is 16 amino acids. Per the germline V gene, CDR1 is LNHNV and CDR2 is YYDKDF (reference sequence). V lost 0 bases to trimming and J lost 7 bases, with 16 bases between them. CDR3 residues: CATSRDPMTGGQPQHF. CDR3 DNA sequence: TGTGCCACCAGCAGAGATCCGATGACAGGCGGCCAGCCCCAGCATTTT.

The rearrangement uses TRBV5-1 and TRBJ1-6, with no clear D. The CDR3 contains 15 residues. The germline gives CDR1 SGHRS, CDR2 YFSETQ. Trimming took off 4 bases at V and 6 bases at J, with 14 bases between the two ends. The CDR3 loop is CASSGREAPNSPLHF. CDR3 sequence (DNA): TGCGCCAGCAGCGGGAGGGAGGCCCCTAATTCACCCCTCCACTTT.

This clone has a handful of counts. In DNA, the CDR3 is TGCGCCAGCAGCCAAGATCGGGCAGTTCGGGATTCACCCCTCCACTTT. This translates into CASSQDRAVRDSPLHF. The J gene is TRBJ1-6, the V gene TRBV4-3; D unresolved. The CDR3 is 16 residues long. Germline CDR1 and CDR2: LGHNA and YSLEER. Deletions cut 0 bases from V and 8 bases from J, with 14 bases between.

This clone was counted only a few times. The gene calls are TRBV7-9 and TRBJ1-1; D remains ambiguous. CDR3 length equals 11 residues. Trimming removed 1 base at V and 7 bases at J, with 4 bases between. The germline V gene has CDR1 SEHNR and CDR2 FQNEAQ (reference sequence). The CDR3 here is CASSLGLEAFF. CDR3 sequence (DNA): TGTGCCAGCAGCTTAGGCCTTGAAGCTTTCTTT.